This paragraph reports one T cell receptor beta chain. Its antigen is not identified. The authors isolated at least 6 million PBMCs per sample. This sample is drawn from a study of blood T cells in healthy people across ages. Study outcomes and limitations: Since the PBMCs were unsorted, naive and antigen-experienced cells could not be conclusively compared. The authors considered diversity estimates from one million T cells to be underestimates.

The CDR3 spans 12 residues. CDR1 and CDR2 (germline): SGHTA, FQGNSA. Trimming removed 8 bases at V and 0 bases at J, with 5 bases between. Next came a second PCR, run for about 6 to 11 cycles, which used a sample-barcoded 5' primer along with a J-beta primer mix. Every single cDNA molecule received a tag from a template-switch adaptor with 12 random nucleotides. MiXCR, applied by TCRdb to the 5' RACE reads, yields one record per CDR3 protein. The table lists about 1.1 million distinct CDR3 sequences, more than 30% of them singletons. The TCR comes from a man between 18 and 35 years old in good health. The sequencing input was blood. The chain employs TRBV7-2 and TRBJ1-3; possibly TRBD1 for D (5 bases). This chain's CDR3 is CASGTSGNTIYF. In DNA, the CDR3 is TGTGCCAGCGGGACCTCTGGAAACACCATATATTTT. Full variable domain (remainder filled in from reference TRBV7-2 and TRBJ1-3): GAGVSQSPSNKVTEKGKDVELRCDPISGHTALYWYRQSLGQGLEFLIYFQGNSAPDKSGLPSDRFSAERTGGSVSTLTIQRTQQEDSAVYLCASGTSGNTIYFGEGSWLTVV.